This entry describes one T cell receptor (beta chain). The antigen is unknown. The data were obtained in a study of long-term antiretroviral therapy in people with HIV. Findings and limits, study-wide: The study found narrower CDR3 length ranges in HIV repertoires than in controls. Post-ART diversity increased but stayed below transplant donor controls.

In the United States, treatment was given to all participants with HIV. A v3.0 immunoSEQ assay was performed at survey level. Sequencing targeted 40,000-50,000 T-cell genomes per sample. Here immunoSEQ multiplex PCR was the method, and the copy in TCRdb shows in-frame clones only, minus some. Here the sample spans tens of thousands of clones, approximately 90% being singletons. Material: unsorted PBMCs, obtained approximately 2.6 years after starting antiretroviral therapy. The source of this sequence is a middle-aged man with HIV.

CDR3 bases: TGTGCCAGCATGCTAGAACAGGGGTTGGAGACCCAGTACTTC. Amino acids: CASMLEQGLETQYF. V gene TRBV2 combines with J gene TRBJ2-5; 7 nucleotides align to TRBD1. Per germline, CDR1 SNHLY and CDR2 FYNNEI. The CDR3 has 14 residues. The J segment lost 5 bases and the V segment lost 7 bases, leaving 10 bases of the junction unmatched. The full variable domain, its missing parts supplied by reference TRBV2 and TRBJ2-5, is EPEVTQTPSHQVTQMGQEVILRCVPISNHLYFYWYRQILGQKVEFLVSFYNNEISEKSEIFDDQFSVERPDGSNFTLKIRSTKLEDSAMYFCASMLEQGLETQYFGPGTRLLVL.